This TCR beta chain was identified in a study of response to subunit inactivated influenza vaccine. Of note for this clonotype: Its antigen remains unknown.

Study-wide points: Each seasonal influenza vaccination, the authors suggested, recruits few new T cells.

MiXCR, run by TCRdb on the RT-PCR reads, gives a single entry per CDR3 protein. The table includes over 300,000 distinct CDR3 sequences, about a fifth detected once. Germline CDR1 and CDR2: KGHDR and SFDVKD. The germline V and J ends were trimmed by 0 bases and 3 bases, with 7 bases remaining between them. The CDR3 totals 14 residues. The source is a man between 50 and 70 years old who received an inactivated influenza vaccine. Here the sequenced sample was PBMCs from blood, taken around 22 months after vaccination. The genes are TRBV24-1 and TRBJ1-2; D remains ambiguous. The CDR3 DNA sequence: TGTGCCACCAGTGATTTGTCGGGCTACTATGGCTACACCTTC. It translates to CATSDLSGYYGYTF.